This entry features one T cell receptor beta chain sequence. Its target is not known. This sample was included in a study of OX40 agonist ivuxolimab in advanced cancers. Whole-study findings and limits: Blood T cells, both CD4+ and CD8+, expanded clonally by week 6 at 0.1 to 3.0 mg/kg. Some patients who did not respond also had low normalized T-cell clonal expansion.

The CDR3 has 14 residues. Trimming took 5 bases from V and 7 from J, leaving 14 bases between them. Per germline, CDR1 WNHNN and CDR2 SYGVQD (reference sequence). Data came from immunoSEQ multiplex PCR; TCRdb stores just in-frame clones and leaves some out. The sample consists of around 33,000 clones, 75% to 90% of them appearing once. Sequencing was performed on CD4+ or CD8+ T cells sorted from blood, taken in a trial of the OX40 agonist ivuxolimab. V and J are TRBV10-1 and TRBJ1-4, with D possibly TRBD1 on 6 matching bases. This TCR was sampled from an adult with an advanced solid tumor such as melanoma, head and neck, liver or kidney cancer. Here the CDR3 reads CASSLQGISEKLFF. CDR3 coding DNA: TGCGCCAGCAGTCTACAGGGTATTAGTGAAAAACTGTTTTTT.